This paragraph covers one T cell receptor (beta chain) sequence. The sample comes from a study of OX40 agonist ivuxolimab in advanced cancers. At the level of the study: A history of anti-PD-1, anti-PD-L1 or anti-CTLA-4 therapy was acceptable, and 30% to 45% had some.

The CDR3 runs 17 residues. CDR1 is KGHSH, CDR2 LQKENI, per germline. V was cut by 2 bases and J by 0 bases, with 16 bases left in between. Assay: immunoSEQ multiplex PCR; the TCRdb copy retains only in-frame clones and omits some. The sample records over 95,000 clones, 90% to 95% being singletons. The sequence was obtained from an adult with an advanced solid tumor such as melanoma, head and neck, liver or kidney cancer. This sequence joins TRBV18 and TRBJ1-1; D gene ambiguous. The specimen comprised CD4+ or CD8+ T cells sorted from blood, sampled in a trial of the OX40 agonist ivuxolimab. DNA of the CDR3: TGTGCCAGCTCACCAACTCGTCAGAGTCTCATGAACACTGAAGCTTTCTTT. Its protein is CASSPTRQSLMNTEAFF. Based on the CDR3 plus reference TRBV18 and TRBJ1-1, the full variable domain is NAGVMQNPRHLVRRRGQEARLRCSPMKGHSHVYWYRQLPEEGLKFMVYLQKENIIDESGMPKERFSAEFPKEGPSILRIQQVVRGDSAAYFCASSPTRQSLMNTEAFFGQGTRLTVV.